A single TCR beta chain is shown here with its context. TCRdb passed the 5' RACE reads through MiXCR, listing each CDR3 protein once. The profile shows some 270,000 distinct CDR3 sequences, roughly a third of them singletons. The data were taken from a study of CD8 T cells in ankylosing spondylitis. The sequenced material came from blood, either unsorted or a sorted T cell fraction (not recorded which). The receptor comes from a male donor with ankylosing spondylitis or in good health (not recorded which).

CDR3 nucleotide sequence: TGTGCCAGCAGCTTGGTGGGTGGGCTCCGCCAAGAGACCCAGTACTTC. Its protein product is CASSLVGGLRQETQYF. The rearrangement links TRBV5-6 to TRBJ2-5; D gene uncertain. Between the trimmed V and J ends, which lost 0 bases and 1 base, there was a span of 13 bases. In germline, CDR1 is SGHDT, CDR2 YYEEEE. The CDR3 sequence is 16 residues long.